The TCR beta chain described here comes from a study of cytomegalovirus exposure and HLA in healthy donors. About this clone itself: The antigen is not known.

V was pared by 8 bases and J by 5 bases, with 8 bases of the junction left unmatched. The CDR3 has 15 residues. In germline, CDR1 is MNHEY, CDR2 SMNVEV (reference sequence). General study points: There were about 160 TCR beta chains listed as cytomegalovirus-associated. A missense variant in DCLRE1C was later tied to TCR beta V- and J-gene trimming. For presence/absence analyses, sequencing depth was assumed to be roughly uniform across donors.

The PCR contained 60 Vbeta and 13 Jbeta primers. Profiled with immunoSEQ multiplex PCR; TCRdb holds only in-frame clones, not every one. This sample carries over 100,000 clones, with around 7% going to the ten biggest clones. The origin of this receptor is a man aged 40-49 years in good health and CMV-seropositive. The sample was PBMCs. This chain uses TRBV27 with TRBJ2-2; TRBD1 matches at 10 bases. CDR3 sequence (DNA): TGTGCCAGCGTCCGGGACAGGGGTGGGACCGGGGAGCTGTTTTTT. Translating it yields CASVRDRGGTGELFF.